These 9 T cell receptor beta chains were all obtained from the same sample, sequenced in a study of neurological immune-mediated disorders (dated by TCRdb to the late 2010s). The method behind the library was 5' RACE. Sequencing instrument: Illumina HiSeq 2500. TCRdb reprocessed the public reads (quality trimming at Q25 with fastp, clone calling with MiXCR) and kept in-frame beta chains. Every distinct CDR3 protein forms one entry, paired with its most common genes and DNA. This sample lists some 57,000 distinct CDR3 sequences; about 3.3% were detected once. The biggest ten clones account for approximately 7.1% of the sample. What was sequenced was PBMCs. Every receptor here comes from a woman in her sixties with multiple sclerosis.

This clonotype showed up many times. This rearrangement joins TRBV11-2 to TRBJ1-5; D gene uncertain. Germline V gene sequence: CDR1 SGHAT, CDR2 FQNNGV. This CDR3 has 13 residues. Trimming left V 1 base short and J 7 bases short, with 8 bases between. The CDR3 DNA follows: TGTGCCAGCAGCTTAGGTCGGGCACAGCCCCAGCATTTT. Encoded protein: CASSLGRAQPQHF.

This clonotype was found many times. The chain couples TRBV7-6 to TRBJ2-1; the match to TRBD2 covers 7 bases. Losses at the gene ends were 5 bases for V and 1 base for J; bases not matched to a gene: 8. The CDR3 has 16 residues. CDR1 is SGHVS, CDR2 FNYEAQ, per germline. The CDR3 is CASSTLGRGSYNEQFF. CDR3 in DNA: TGTGCCAGCAGCACCCTTGGGCGGGGGTCCTACAATGAGCAGTTCTTC.

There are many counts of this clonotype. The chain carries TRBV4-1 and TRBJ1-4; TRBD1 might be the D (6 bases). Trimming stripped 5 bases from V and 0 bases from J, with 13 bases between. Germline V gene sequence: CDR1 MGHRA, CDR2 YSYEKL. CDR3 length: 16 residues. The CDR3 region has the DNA TGCGCCAGCAGCTACGGACAGATTGCAACTAATGAAAAACTGTTTTTT. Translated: CASSYGQIATNEKLFF.

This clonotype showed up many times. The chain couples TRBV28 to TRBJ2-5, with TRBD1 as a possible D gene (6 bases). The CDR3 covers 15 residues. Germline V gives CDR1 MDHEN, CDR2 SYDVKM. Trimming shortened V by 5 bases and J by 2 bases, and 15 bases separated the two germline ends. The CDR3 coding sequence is TGTGCCAGCAGTCCGGGACACTTGGGGCAAGAGACCCAGTACTTC. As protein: CASSPGHLGQETQYF.

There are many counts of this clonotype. CDR3 sequence reads: CATSDVGGLGNEQFF. CDR3 coding DNA: TGTGCCACCAGTGATGTCGGGGGGCTAGGAAATGAGCAGTTCTTC. The V gene is TRBV24-1, the J gene TRBJ2-1, with TRBD2 as a possible D gene (7 bases). Germline V gene sequence: CDR1 KGHDR, CDR2 SFDVKD. Trimming left V 3 bases short and J 7 bases short, with 15 bases between. This CDR3 spans 15 amino acids.

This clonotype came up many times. CDR3 protein: CASSEITGSGELFF. In nucleotides, the CDR3 is TGCGCCAGCAGCGAAATTACAGGGTCCGGGGAGCTGTTTTTT. This chain links TRBV5-1 with TRBJ2-2, with D perhaps TRBD1 (6 bases). Germline CDR1 SGHRS, CDR2 YFSETQ. This CDR3 is built from 14 residues. Trimming took 4 bases from V and 6 from J, leaving 13 bases between them.

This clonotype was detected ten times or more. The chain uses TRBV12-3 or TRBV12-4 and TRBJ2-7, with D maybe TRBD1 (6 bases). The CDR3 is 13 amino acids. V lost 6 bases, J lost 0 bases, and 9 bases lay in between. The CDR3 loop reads CASRLTGSYEQYF. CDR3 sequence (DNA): TGTGCCAGCAGGCTGACAGGCTCCTACGAGCAGTACTTC.

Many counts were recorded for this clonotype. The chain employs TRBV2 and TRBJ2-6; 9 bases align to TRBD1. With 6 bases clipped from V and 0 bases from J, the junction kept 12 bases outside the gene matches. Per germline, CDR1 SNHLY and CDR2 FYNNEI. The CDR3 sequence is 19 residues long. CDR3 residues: CASSPESGQGPSGANVLTF. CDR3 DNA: TGTGCCAGCAGCCCGGAATCGGGACAGGGTCCCTCTGGGGCCAACGTCCTGACTTTC. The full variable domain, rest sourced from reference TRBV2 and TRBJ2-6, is EPEVTQTPSHQVTQMGQEVILRCVPISNHLYFYWYRQILGQKVEFLVSFYNNEISEKSEIFDDQFSVERPDGSNFTLKIRSTKLEDSAMYFCASSPESGQGPSGANVLTFGAGSRLTVL.

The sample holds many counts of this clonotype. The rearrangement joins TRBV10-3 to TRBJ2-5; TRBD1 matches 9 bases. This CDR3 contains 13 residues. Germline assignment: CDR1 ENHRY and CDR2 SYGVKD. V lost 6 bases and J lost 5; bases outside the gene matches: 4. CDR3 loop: CAIRQGAEETQYF. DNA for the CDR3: TGTGCCATCAGACAGGGGGCGGAGGAGACCCAGTACTTC.